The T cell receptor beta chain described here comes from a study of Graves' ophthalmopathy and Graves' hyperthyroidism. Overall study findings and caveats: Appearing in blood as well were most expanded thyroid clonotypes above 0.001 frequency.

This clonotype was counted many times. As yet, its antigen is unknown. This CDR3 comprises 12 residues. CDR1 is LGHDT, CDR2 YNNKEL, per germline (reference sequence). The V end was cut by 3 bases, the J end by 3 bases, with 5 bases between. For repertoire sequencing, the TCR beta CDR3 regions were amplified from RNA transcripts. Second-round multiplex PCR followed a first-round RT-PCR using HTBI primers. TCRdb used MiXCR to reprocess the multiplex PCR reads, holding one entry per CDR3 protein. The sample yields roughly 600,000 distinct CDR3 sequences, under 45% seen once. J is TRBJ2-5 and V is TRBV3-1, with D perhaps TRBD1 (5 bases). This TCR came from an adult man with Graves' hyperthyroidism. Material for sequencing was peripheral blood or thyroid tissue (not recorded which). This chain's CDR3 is CASSHREETQYF. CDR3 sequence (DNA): TGTGCCAGCAGCCACAGGGAAGAGACCCAGTACTTC.